Below are 5 T cell receptor beta chains sequenced from a single sample in a study of blood T cell repertoires in COVID-19 (dated by TCRdb to about 2020). The library was obtained by the immunoSEQ multiplex PCR assay. Not all clones reach the TCRdb copy of this immuneACCESS table, which keeps in-frame sequences only. Checked studies attribute under half of the gap to unresolved V genes and leave the rest unexplained. The sample includes just over 75,000 clones, with approximately 84% observed a single time. In total, the top ten clones hold more than 5% of the sample. The sample taken for sequencing was peripheral blood. All receptors derive from a man in his sixties with active or convalescent COVID-19.

The CDR3 is CAWSVQGLIEAFF. DNA of the CDR3: TGTGCCTGGAGTGTCCAGGGGCTGATTGAAGCTTTCTTT. This chain joins TRBV30 and TRBJ1-1, with D possibly matching TRBD1 (6 bases). This CDR3 is 13 amino acids long. Germline CDR1 is GTSNPN and CDR2 is SVGIG (reference sequence). V lost 0 bases, J lost 7 bases, and 12 bases lay in between. The variable domain in full, with the rest retrieved from reference TRBV30 and TRBJ1-1, is SQTIHQWPATLVQPVGSPLSLECTVEGTSNPNLYWYRQAAGRGLQLLFYSVGIGQISSEVPQNLSASRPQDRQFILSSKKLLLSDSGFYLCAWSVQGLIEAFFGQGTRLTVV.

Only a few counts were recorded for this clone. J is TRBJ1-4 and V is TRBV5-5; D is perhaps TRBD1 (5 bases). Trimming left V 2 bases short and J 0 bases short, with 8 bases between. In germline, CDR1 is SGHKS, CDR2 YYEKEE (reference sequence). The CDR3 is 15 residues long. The CDR3, as DNA: TGTGCCAGCAGCTTAAGGGGAACAACTAATGAAAAACTGTTTTTT. Translation: CASSLRGTTNEKLFF. The complete variable domain, with remaining parts taken from reference TRBV5-5 and TRBJ1-4, reads DAGVTQSPTHLIKTRGQQVTLRCSPISGHKSVSWYQQVLGQGPQFIFQYYEKEERGRGNFPDRFSARQFPNYSSELNVNALLLGDSALYLCASSLRGTTNEKLFFGSGTQLSVL.

The V and J genes are TRBV9 and TRBJ2-3; 10 bases agree with TRBD2. Germline-derived CDR1 and CDR2 are SGDLS and YYNGEE. This CDR3 has 17 residues. V lost 3 bases, J lost 1 base, and 8 bases stayed unmatched. The CDR3 bases are TGTGCCAGCAGCGATCCAGCGGGGGGGCTTCGCACAGATACGCAGTATTTT. Protein: CASSDPAGGLRTDTQYF.

CDR3 nucleotide sequence: TGTGCCAGTAGTCTAGGGACTACAATCGTCTACGAGCAGTACTTC. Translating gives CASSLGTTIVYEQYF. This chain uses TRBV19 with TRBJ2-7; TRBD2 matches at 7 bases. The CDR3 loop spans 15 amino acids. The germline V gene encodes CDR1 LNHDA and CDR2 SQIVND (reference sequence). The junction had 10 bases not matched to a gene; V was cut back by 5 bases and J by 3 bases. The full variable domain, in which reference TRBV19 and TRBJ2-7 provide the parts outside the CDR3, is DGGITQSPKYLFRKEGQNVTLSCEQNLNHDAMYWYRQDPGQGLRLIYYSQIVNDFQKGDIAEGYSVSREKKESFPLTVTSAQKNPTAFYLCASSLGTTIVYEQYFGPGTRLTVT.

This rearrangement joins TRBV10-3 to TRBJ1-2; weak D call: TRBD1 (5 bases). The CDR3 covers 12 residues. The V gene lost 3 bases and the J gene lost 3 bases, with 5 bases spanning the gap. Germline lookup yields CDR1 ENHRY and CDR2 SYGVKD. In DNA form, the CDR3 reads TGTGCCATCAGTGAAGGGGACTATGGCTACACCTTC. It yields the protein CAISEGDYGYTF.